This T cell receptor (beta chain) appears in the sequencing data of a study of T cell responses to AZD1222 COVID-19 vaccine. General study points: Repertoire collection took place solely once the T cell response had peaked. Unmutated regions of variants are reportedly targeted by nearly half of spike-specific TCRs. Just five to seven people given AZD1222 tested seropositive at baseline.

Generated by immunoSEQ multiplex PCR, the TCRdb table keeps only in-frame clones and is missing some. Of fewer than 100,000 clones listed, 70% to 90% are singletons. Germline V gene lookup returns CDR1 SGHDN and CDR2 FVKESK. V shed 1 base and J shed 0 bases, with 8 bases lying between them. The length of the CDR3 is 15 residues. In regard to this clone: The target antigen is unknown.

Sample: peripheral blood, taken 28 days after the second AZD1222 dose. The chain has TRBV14 and TRBJ2-3; D is tentatively TRBD1 or TRBD2 (6 bases each). This receptor was obtained from an adult who received the AZD1222 COVID-19 vaccine. The CDR3 is CASSQGGASTDTQYF. CDR3 nucleotides: TGTGCCAGCAGCCAAGGGGGGGCAAGCACAGATACGCAGTATTTT.